The T cell receptor beta chain described here comes from a study of T cells after posttransplantation cyclophosphamide. This clone was counted only a few times. Its matching antigen is unknown. Some clones are missing from TCRdb's copy, which holds only in-frame ones; the method was immunoSEQ multiplex PCR. The repertoire shows some 11,000 clones, none seen only once; the top ten take approximately 15%. General observations from the study: Donor-recipient repertoire similarity was low at 1-2 months, rising over year one. Blood and skin or GI T cell repertoires showed limited TRB overlap. TRB clonality was highly associated with recipient CMV seropositivity and reactivation.

Busulfan-fludarabine conditioning, marrow transplant, and cyclophosphamide on days +3 and +4 were administered. V was trimmed by 0 bases and J by 7 bases, leaving 13 bases between them. Germline lookup yields CDR1 ENHRY and CDR2 SYGVKD. The CDR3 is 16 residues long. Sequences were derived from PBMCs, sampled after allogeneic stem cell transplant with posttransplant cyclophosphamide. The origin of this receptor is a female patient in her thirties or forties who received an allogeneic stem cell transplant from a related donor, was CMV-positive, and had no GVHD. The T cells may come from the graft donor. The chain employs TRBV10-3 and TRBJ1-6, with D uncertain. The CDR3 region has the DNA TGTGCCATCAGTGAGTCGAGCGGGATAACAAATTCACCCCTCCACTTT. Translation: CAISESSGITNSPLHF.